These T cell receptor beta chains were read from a single sample in a study of PD-L1 blockade in urothelial cancer. Repertoires were generated with immunoSEQ multiplex PCR, while TCRdb's copy carries only in-frame clones and drops some. The sample has approximately 58,000 clones; almost 85% are singletons. The input for sequencing was PBMCs, taken around atezolizumab (anti-PD-L1) treatment. All receptors come from an older man with urothelial cancer. Both conserved end residues are trimmed from each CDR3. Each record gives: D gene, V gene, J gene, CDR3 protein. A D gene is named only where the DNA matches it firmly.

>TRBD1|TRBV15|TRBJ1-2
ATSRRGGQGIYGYT
>TRBD1|TRBV10-3|TRBJ1-2
ATGQGAYGYT
>TRBD2|TRBV6-5|TRBJ2-7
ASAGGYEQY
>TRBD1|TRBV5-6|TRBJ1-6
ASSPGTGGANSPLH
>TRBD1|TRBV2|TRBJ1-4
ASSETGTGDEKLF
>.|TRBV28|TRBJ1-5
ASGSNQPQH
>.|TRBV28|TRBJ1-4
ASTRRQDANEKLF
>.|TRBV5-1|TRBJ2-2
ASSLGSGDYNTGELF
>.|TRBV5-1|TRBJ2-4
ASSLAVSSEKNIQY
>TRBD1|TRBV20-1|TRBJ1-2
SRQGNYGYT
>.|TRBV4-1|TRBJ2-7
ASSQVLEGAYEQY
>.|TRBV5-4|TRBJ2-6
ASSLALGTGANVLT
>.|TRBV10-3|TRBJ1-5
AISVQGEDQPQH
>TRBD2|TRBV19|TRBJ2-2
ASKGLAVSGELF
>.|TRBV5-8|TRBJ1-2
ASSLTGPGYT
>.|TRBV21-1|TRBJ2-7
ASSKNRGSYEQY
>.|TRBV15|TRBJ1-2
ATSRDRITGYGYT
>TRBD1|TRBV28|TRBJ1-2
ATADRGRGLDGYT
>.|TRBV6-6|TRBJ1-2
ASSYSQDYYGYT
>.|TRBV29-1|TRBJ2-2
SARASTGELF
>.|TRBV30|TRBJ1-6
ALREGLYNSPLH
>.|TRBV7-2|TRBJ2-6
ASSLGRVRSGANVLT
>TRBD2|TRBV10-2|TRBJ2-1
ASRASGSAFNEQF
>.|TRBV19|TRBJ2-7
ASSIGAETTGPNEQY
>TRBD2|TRBV5-1|TRBJ2-5
ASSKGTSGRRRETQY
>TRBD1|TRBV6-6|TRBJ1-2
ASSHRQGRNYGYT
>.|TRBV18|TRBJ2-2
ASSPRAAGNTGELF